This T cell receptor beta chain was sequenced in a study of T cells in Graves' hyperthyroidism and ophthalmopathy (dated by TCRdb to between 2018 and 2020). Looking at the study overall: Peripheral blood was collected at initial diagnosis, before any treatment. The 80 to 100 discovery patients were randomly divided into training and test sets at a 7:3 ratio. Prospective prediction of ophthalmopathy was tested in an independent validation cohort consisting of about 19 hyperthyroidism patients and around 16 patients who later progressed to ophthalmopathy. According to the paper, TCR Vbeta CDR3 sequencing was carried out on approximately 140 peripheral blood samples, which came from around 43 ophthalmopathy, approximately 72 hyperthyroidism and about 17 progressor patients. After sampling, hyperthyroidism patients received methimazole starting at 30 mg daily, and ophthalmopathy patients received high-dose intravenous methylprednisolone. To identify distinguishing TCR V-J signatures, a discovery cohort of some 100 patients was used, comprising 43 with Graves' ophthalmopathy and around 60 with stable Graves' hyperthyroidism. Thyroid tissue and blood T-cell repertoires from six Graves' hyperthyroidism patients were also compared in the study. What the study reported, not specific to this receptor: Sample size was not statistically predetermined, and investigators were not blinded to group allocation. Most expanded thyroid clonotypes (frequency above 0.001) were also detected in blood, a finding suggesting that blood repertoires may reflect thyroid immune responses. In cross-validation, a model built on a 13 V-J signature told ophthalmopathy apart from stable hyperthyroidism with less than 90% sensitivity and 81% to 82% specificity, and in testing the same model reached 80%/75%. In validation, the model predicted progression to ophthalmopathy a median of about 6.8 months before onset, with approximately 71% sensitivity and about 72% specificity.

The TCR beta CDR3 regions were amplified from RNA transcripts. For the first round of RT-PCR on the TCR CDR3, the HTBI primer set was used together with the Qiagen OneStep RT-PCR kit. The libraries were constructed in a second round of multiplex PCR and then size-selected and purified. Paired-end sequencing of the libraries was performed with 100 bp reads on an Illumina HiSeq2000. In the source study's methods: SOAPnuke was used to process the raw data, with reads discarded if the reads contained adapters or uncalled bases, had a mean Phred below 15, or lacked an exact constant-primer or identifier match. High-quality paired reads were merged with COPE v1.2.5, and unique nucleotide sequences were defined as clonotypes. Clonotypes were aligned to IMGT TRBV, TRBD and TRBJ reference segments using MiTCR v1.1. The analysis included only V-J combinations with a frequency above 0.0001, which together covered 98% to 99.2% of the repertoires. A TCS score was defined as the ratio between F50 (clonal expansion) and ExV (chaos), using BLOSUM62-based TCRdist between CDR3 peptides within each V-J. Welch's t-statistics and random forest reduced around 510 V-J features to under 15, which were used in a naive Bayes classifier (R e1071). Starting from the raw public reads, TCRdb applied fastp trimming at Q25, assembled clones with MiXCR and retained in-frame beta chains. Records with the same CDR3 protein are collapsed into one entry carrying the most frequent genes and DNA. TCRdb assigned the V and J calls; the authors' analysis was not used. The sample table holds approximately 300,000 distinct CDR3 sequences, of which roughly a fifth were seen once. The ten largest clonotypes hold roughly 40% of the sample.

About this clonotype itself: The antigen this receptor binds is unknown. Within one base of it there is no much larger clone, and no base qualities were kept.

V lost 1 base and J lost 8 bases; the stretch between them is 15 bases long. Reading from cysteine to phenylalanine, the CDR3 counts 15 amino acids. Only the CDR3 part of the read is kept: 45 bases, read in frame from the first base. CDR1 and CDR2 were assigned from the germline V gene as MNHNS and SASEGT. Ophthalmopathy patients had moderately to severely active disease, Clinical Activity Score of at least 3, NOSPECS grade of at least 4, and duration under 3 months. The study excluded patients with uncontrolled infections, other autoimmune diseases, pregnancy or lactation. Diagnoses relied on clinical symptoms, serum thyroxine and TRAb, thyroid ultrasound and orbital computed tomography. Ficoll-Paque density gradient centrifugation was used to isolate PBMCs from 8 to 10 ml of fresh peripheral blood. Total RNA was extracted using Trizol reagent, and RNA quality was assessed on an Agilent 2100 Bioanalyzer.

The chain joins TRBV6-1 to TRBJ2-4; the D gene is perhaps TRBD1, on 6 matching bases. Sequenced sample: blood. The clonotype comes from a man aged 45-60 years with Graves' ophthalmopathy. The bases are TGTGCCAGCAGTGAAGGGTATGGCAGGGGTGACATTCAGTACTTC. The resulting protein is CASSEGYGRGDIQYF.